In its sample, the clone carrying this T cell receptor (beta chain) was seen many times. The data stem from a study of read filtering for tumor transcriptome and immune sequencing. This CDR3 has 16 residues. CDR1 is LGHDT and CDR2 is YNNKEL in the germline V gene (reference sequence). The V and J ends lost 3 bases and 0 bases respectively, with 13 bases between them. This library used around 0.4 ug RNA and molecular barcoded adaptors spanning alpha/delta and beta/gamma chains. From the reads, TCRdb called clonotypes with MiXCR, one entry per CDR3 protein. Among more than 35,000 distinct CDR3 sequences listed, roughly 13% were seen once.

This TCR derives from a donor at least 40 years old with multiple myeloma. The sequenced sample was a population of CD138-negative cells sorted from bone marrow. V usage is TRBV3-1 and J usage is TRBJ2-3; unclear D gene. The CDR3 spells CASSQPGQPSTDTQYF. For the CDR3, the DNA is TGTGCCAGCAGCCAGCCAGGCCAGCCTAGCACAGATACGCAGTATTTT.